The next 16 T cell receptor beta chains were all read from a single sample in a study of blood T cell repertoires in COVID-19. Sequenced by immunoSEQ multiplex PCR; TCRdb stores in-frame clones only, minus some. The sample contains some 250,000 clones, around 90% of which appear only once. Sequenced: peripheral blood. The receptors were gathered from a human donor in a cohort sampled during active COVID-19.

The genes are TRBV2 and TRBJ2-7; 7 positions match TRBD2. The CDR3 loop spans 16 amino acids. The V segment lost 0 bases and the J segment 9 bases; nucleotides outside the gene matches: 14. The germline gives CDR1 SNHLY, CDR2 FYNNEI. DNA of the CDR3: TGTGCCAGCAGTGAAGCGCTCGCTAGCGGACCCCGGGGGCAGTACTTC. This codes for CASSEALASGPRGQYF.

The chain uses TRBV7-2 and TRBJ1-4; D gene uncertain. Trimming pared 10 bases from V and 0 bases from J, leaving 12 bases between. The CDR3 is 14 amino acids. Germline V gene sequence: CDR1 SGHTA, CDR2 FQGNSA. The chain's CDR3 is CATRIHATNEKLFF. The CDR3 bases are TGTGCCACTAGGATTCACGCAACTAATGAAAAACTGTTTTTT.

This chain joins TRBV5-1 and TRBJ2-3, with a tentative D call TRBD2 (5 bases). This CDR3 has 13 amino acids. Trimming took 2 bases from V and 4 from J, leaving 8 bases between them. Germline CDR1 reads SGHRS; CDR2 reads YFSETQ. In DNA form, the CDR3 reads TGCGCCAGCAGCTTCACGGGGTCAGATACGCAGTATTTT. It codes for CASSFTGSDTQYF. The full variable domain, its missing parts supplied by reference TRBV5-1 and TRBJ2-3, is KAGVTQTPRYLIKTRGQQVTLSCSPISGHRSVSWYQQTPGQGLQFLFEYFSETQRNKGNFPGRFSGRQFSNSRSEMNVSTLELGDSALYLCASSFTGSDTQYFGPGTRLTVL.

This clone was picked up one time. CDR3 sequence reads: CASSPANTGELFF. For the CDR3, the DNA is TGTGCCAGCAGTCCCGCGAACACCGGGGAGCTGTTTTTT. The chain recombines TRBV25-1 with TRBJ2-2; D remains ambiguous. Between the trimmed V and J ends, which lost 5 bases and 0 bases, there was a span of 4 bases. CDR3 length: 13 amino acids. Germline assignment: CDR1 MGHDK and CDR2 SYGVNS.

The table lists this clone with a count of one. The chain is built from TRBV6-5 and TRBJ1-2; D may be TRBD1 (5 bases). Trimming took 6 bases from V and 4 from J, leaving 12 bases between them. Germline assignment: CDR1 MNHEY and CDR2 SVGAGI. This CDR3 spans 13 amino acids. This chain's CDR3 is CASRSTDVYGYTF. The CDR3 coding sequence is TGTGCCAGCAGGTCGACAGACGTCTATGGCTACACCTTC.

This clone was counted once. This chain's CDR3 is CASSDRVYTEAFF. The CDR3 DNA reads TGTGCCAGCAGTGACAGGGTCTACACTGAAGCTTTCTTT. The chain links TRBV6-1 to TRBJ1-1, with a tentative D call TRBD1 (5 bases). Germline V CDR1 and CDR2: MNHNS, SASEGT. The length of the CDR3 is 13 residues. Trimming stripped 3 bases from V and 3 bases from J, with 8 bases between.

This clone appeared once. This chain uses TRBV7-9 with TRBJ1-4; perhaps TRBD1 as D (5 bases). V gave up 4 bases and J gave up 7 bases, with 13 bases separating them. The V gene's germline CDR1 is SEHNR and CDR2 FQNEAQ (reference sequence). The CDR3 contains 14 residues. DNA for the CDR3: TGTGCCAGCAGCTCTCCGGGGGAAGGTGAAAAACTGTTTTTT. The encoded protein is CASSSPGEGEKLFF.

The rearrangement joins TRBV11-2 to TRBJ1-1; 8 bases match TRBD1. Germline lookup yields CDR1 SGHAT and CDR2 FQNNGV. V lost 0 bases, J lost 5 bases, and 17 bases stayed unmatched. The CDR3 has 19 residues. The CDR3 sequence: CASSLDRERTGLRWTEAFF. In DNA form, the CDR3 reads TGTGCCAGCAGCTTAGATCGTGAGAGGACAGGGTTAAGGTGGACTGAAGCTTTCTTT.

A single count supports this clone. The chain links TRBV7-2 to TRBJ2-3, with 10 bases identical to TRBD2. The CDR3 has 18 amino acids. Germline CDR1 is SGHTA and CDR2 is FQGNSA. With 1 base clipped from V and 9 bases from J, the junction kept 16 bases outside the gene matches. CDR3: CASSLVVVGLAADMTQYF. DNA for the CDR3: TGTGCCAGCAGCTTAGTGGTAGTAGGACTAGCGGCCGATATGACGCAGTATTTT.

V gene TRBV4-1 combines with J gene TRBJ1-1; 7 bases fit TRBD1. CDR1 and CDR2 (germline): MGHRA, YSYEKL. J was trimmed by 8 bases and V by 1 base; bases with no gene match: 7. This CDR3 comprises 14 residues. The CDR3 bases are TGCGCCAGCAGCCAAGCCAAGAGGGGGCCCGAAGCTTTCTTT. As protein: CASSQAKRGPEAFF.

The V call is TRBV28, the J call TRBJ1-2, with TRBD1 matching over 10 bases. The V segment lost 4 bases and the J segment 4 bases; nucleotides outside the gene matches: 9. Germline V gene sequence: CDR1 MDHEN, CDR2 SYDVKM. The CDR3 has 16 amino acids. CDR3 DNA: TGTGCCAGCAGTTCTGGGGGACAGGGGAAGGTCTATGGCTACACCTTC. Amino acids: CASSSGGQGKVYGYTF.

This chain links TRBV10-3 with TRBJ2-7; possible D gene TRBD1, 6 bases. CDR3 length: 13 residues. V dropped 6 bases and J dropped 4 bases, with 13 bases sitting between them. CDR1 and CDR2 from the germline V gene are ENHRY and SYGVKD. CDR3 in DNA: TGTGCCATCAGGGACGAACAGGGTTACGAGCAGTACTTC. Translation: CAIRDEQGYEQYF.

The rearrangement joins TRBV29-1 to TRBJ2-7; TRBD2 is a possible D gene (6 bases). CDR3 length: 13 amino acids. Germline V gene data show CDR1 as SQVTM and CDR2 as ANQGSEA. The V end was cut by 6 bases, the J end by 4 bases, with 16 bases between. The DNA of the CDR3 is TGCAGCGTACCCGGGACTCCAGGGTACGAGCAGTACTTC. The encoded protein is CSVPGTPGYEQYF.

The chain carries TRBV4-3 and TRBJ2-7, with TRBD1 matching 10 bases. With 0 bases clipped from V and 2 bases from J, the junction kept 4 bases outside the gene matches. The germline CDR1 and CDR2 sequences are LGHNA and YSLEER. This CDR3 is built from 16 residues. The CDR3 DNA reads TGCGCCAGCAGCCAAGATCGGACAGGGGGAGCCTACGAGCAGTACTTC. As protein: CASSQDRTGGAYEQYF.

The V gene is TRBV4-1, the J gene TRBJ2-7; 11 positions agree with TRBD2. There are 17 residues in the CDR3. Germline V lookup: CDR1 MGHRA, CDR2 YSYEKL. V lost 4 bases to trimming and J lost 2 bases; unmatched junction nucleotides: 10. The CDR3 region has the DNA TGCGCCAGCAGCCGCCACTATCTGACTAGCGGGACCTACGAGCAGTACTTC. Its protein product is CASSRHYLTSGTYEQYF.

J is TRBJ1-5 and V is TRBV4-3; D is possibly TRBD1 (5 bases). The CDR3 is 15 residues long. From germline, CDR1 is LGHNA and CDR2 YSLEER. The ends were cut back, 3 bases at V and 4 bases at J, with 13 bases in the middle. The DNA for the CDR3 is TGCGCCAGCAGCCAGATGGGGGGTGAGAATCAGCCCCAGCATTTT. Protein sequence: CASSQMGGENQPQHF.